This TCR beta chain was sequenced in a study of human T cells and chemical hapten exposure. The time point denotes: pre-sensitization, week 0. As to treatment: therapeutic diphenylcyclopropenone sensitization with weekly scalp DPC. TCRdb used MiXCR to reprocess the RACE reads, holding one entry per CDR3 protein. Among 300,000 to 450,000 distinct CDR3 sequences listed, 5.5% were seen once. Germline values: CDR1 MNHEY, CDR2 SMNVEV (reference sequence). V gave up 5 bases and J gave up 5 bases; unmatched junction bases: 6. There are 14 residues in the CDR3. In its sample, this clonotype was seen many times.

This material consisted of whole blood, taken in connection with sensitization to the hapten diphenylcyclopropenone (DPC). The source of this sequence is a woman younger than 30 with alopecia areata. Some clones in this sample may be carry-over from other donors' samples. The V and J genes are TRBV27 and TRBJ2-1; 7 bases are a match to TRBD2. The chain's CDR3 is CASSHGGRNNEQFF. CDR3 in DNA: TGTGCCAGCAGTCACGGGGGGAGGAACAATGAGCAGTTCTTC.